This T cell receptor beta chain was found in a study of T cells in narcolepsy. Study background: Donors had narcolepsy type 1 or type 2, or were healthy controls.

The CDR3 is 15 amino acids. V dropped 6 bases and J dropped 4; count of bases not matched to a gene: 9. Germline-derived CDR1 and CDR2 are SGHVT and SQSDAQ. Findings and limits, study-wide: Autoreactive clonotypes reportedly recurred in blood of same and different patients, not controls. Same-patient CSF and blood CD4+ T cell clonotypes included HCRT-specific and TRIB2-specific autoreactive ones.

The sample holds a few counts of this clone. Its cognate antigen is unknown. Clones were read by immunoSEQ multiplex PCR, and TCRdb kept only the in-frame ones, dropping some. The data hold 1,500 to 2,000 clones, with around 25% observed a single time. The rearrangement links TRBV7-4 to TRBJ2-3; 8 bases match TRBD1. The clonotype comes from a human donor with narcolepsy. The material sequenced was cultured CD4+ T cells from cerebrospinal fluid. The CDR3 DNA reads as TGTGCCAGCAGATTGGACAGGGTGGGCGCAGATACGCAGTATTTT. Its protein product is CASRLDRVGADTQYF.